Listed below are T cell receptor beta chains from one sample, sequenced in a study of T cells after yellow fever vaccination. TCRdb re-called the 5' RACE reads through MiXCR, storing one row per CDR3 protein. The data show 250,000 or so distinct CDR3 sequences, roughly 7.2% seen once. The starting material was CD4+ T cells sorted from PBMCs, obtained 15 days after the yellow fever booster vaccination. Receptor source: a man aged 25 to 45 who received the YFV17D yellow fever vaccine. CDR3s include the opening cysteine and the closing phenylalanine or tryptophan. Fields, in order: D gene, clone size, J gene, V gene, CDR3 length, CDR3 DNA, CDR3 protein. D genes are given only for firm matches. Only some rows state a clone size, as once, few, many or a class for expanded clones.

. | many | TRBJ2-7 | TRBV7-9 | 14 | TGTGCCAGCAGCTCACCAGGTTTGGGGTACGAGCAGTACTTC | CASSSPGLGYEQYF
TRBD2 | many | TRBJ2-7 | TRBV7-8 | 15 | TGTGCCAGCAGCCCTGGGACTAGCGGGCTATACGAGCAGTACTTC | CASSPGTSGLYEQYF
. | few | TRBJ2-1 | TRBV12-3/TRBV12-4 | 11 | TGTGCCAGCAGTGCCGGGACGCAGCAGTTCTTC | CASSAGTQQFF
TRBD2 | . | TRBJ2-7 | TRBV5-6 | 14 | TGTGCCAGCACCACTAGCGTTTCGCTCTACGAGCAGTACTTC | CASTTSVSLYEQYF
. | . | TRBJ2-1 | TRBV6-4 | 13 | TGTGCCAGCAGTACTCTGGCCCGGAATGAGCAGTTCTTC | CASSTLARNEQFF
. | many | TRBJ2-5 | TRBV5-1 | 16 | TGCGCCAGCAGCTTGGGGTCTAGCGCGATACAAGAGACCCAGTACTTC | CASSLGSSAIQETQYF
. | many | TRBJ2-5 | TRBV7-3 | 13 | TGTGCCAGCAGCTTTAGGGGGGAAGAGACCCAGTACTTC | CASSFRGEETQYF
. | few | TRBJ2-3 | TRBV7-9 | 17 | TGTGCCAGCAGCCCTATAAGGGACCTCTTGGGGCAAGATACGCAGTATTTT | CASSPIRDLLGQDTQYF
. | . | TRBJ2-1 | TRBV5-4 | 19 | TGTGCCAGCAGCTTTCCCCAAAACAGACAGAGGGCGTCCTACAATGAGCAGTTCTTC | CASSFPQNRQRASYNEQFF
. | many | TRBJ2-3 | TRBV7-9 | 13 | TGTGCCAGCAGCTTAATTTCGGGAGATACGCAGTATTTT | CASSLISGDTQYF
TRBD2 | . | TRBJ2-3 | TRBV12-3/TRBV12-4 | 21 | TGTGCCAGCAGTTTAGGGCTTAGGGGGACTAGCGGGAGGGCCTTCACAGATACGCAGTATTTT | CASSLGLRGTSGRAFTDTQYF
. | . | TRBJ1-2 | TRBV20-1 | 14 | TGCAGTGCCCCGCGGGACTCAGCTAACTATGGCTACACCTTC | CSAPRDSANYGYTF
. | few | TRBJ2-7 | TRBV20-1 | 13 | TGCAGTGCTAATTCCGAGGGGACCTACGAGCAGTACTTC | CSANSEGTYEQYF
. | few | TRBJ1-4 | TRBV30 | 13 | TGTGCCTGGAGTAGGGCCTTTGGGGAAAAACTGTTTTTT | CAWSRAFGEKLFF
. | few | TRBJ2-7 | TRBV6-2/TRBV6-3 | 13 | TGTGCCAGCAGGCGGCAAGGAGGGTTCGAGCAGTACTTC | CASRRQGGFEQYF
TRBD2 | few | TRBJ2-5 | TRBV3-1 | 14 | TGTGCCAGCCGTCGACTAGCGGGAGTGGAGACCCAGTACTTC | CASRRLAGVETQYF
. | many | TRBJ2-1 | TRBV7-9 | 13 | TGTGCCAGCAGCTTCGGGGGTGCAAATGAGCAGTTCTTC | CASSFGGANEQFF
. | few | TRBJ1-5 | TRBV12-3/TRBV12-4 | 17 | TGTGCCAGCAGTTTCATGGGCCAACAAAATAGCAATCAGCCCCAGCATTTT | CASSFMGQQNSNQPQHF
TRBD2 | . | TRBJ2-7 | TRBV18 | 15 | TGTGCCAGCTCACCCCGGACTAGCGGGATCGGCGAGCAGTACTTC | CASSPRTSGIGEQYF
. | . | TRBJ1-3 | TRBV4-3 | 17 | TGCGCCAGCAGCCAAGATCTTGGTGGGAGCTCTGGAAACACCATATATTTT | CASSQDLGGSSGNTIYF
. | few | TRBJ2-7 | TRBV7-9 | 14 | TGTGCCAGCAGCCCAGATTCGGCCGCCTACGAGCAGTACTTC | CASSPDSAAYEQYF
TRBD1 | . | TRBJ1-2 | TRBV4-3 | 18 | TGCGCCAGCAGCTTAAGGGGGCCACAGGGGGGAGCTAACTATGGCTACACCTTC | CASSLRGPQGGANYGYTF
TRBD1 | few | TRBJ1-6 | TRBV20-1 | 12 | TGCAGTGCTCAGGGGGGAAATTCACCCCTCCACTTT | CSAQGGNSPLHF
TRBD2 | . | TRBJ2-6 | TRBV4-1 | 21 | TGCGCCAGCAGCCAAGGGGGACTAGCGGGAGGAATCCAAACTGGGGCCAACGTCCTGACTTTC | CASSQGGLAGGIQTGANVLTF
. | many | TRBJ2-1 | TRBV5-1 | 13 | TGCGCCAGCAGCTCGGGAGTTCTTAATGAGCAGTTCTTC | CASSSGVLNEQFF
TRBD2 | many | TRBJ2-2 | TRBV7-9 | 15 | TGTGCCAGCAATCCGGGACTAGCGGGAGCCGGGGAGCTGTTTTTT | CASNPGLAGAGELFF
TRBD1 | many | TRBJ2-1 | TRBV12-5 | 16 | TGTGCTAGTGGTCCCCCCGGGACAGGGACCTACAATGAGCAGTTCTTC | CASGPPGTGTYNEQFF